Below are 21 T cell receptor beta chains sequenced from a single sample in a study of cytomegalovirus exposure and HLA in healthy donors. The PCR used 60 Vbeta and 13 Jbeta primers. The protocol was immunoSEQ multiplex PCR, while the TCRdb copy is restricted to in-frame clones and leaves out a portion. The sample holds fewer than 150,000 clones. The sequenced sample consisted of PBMCs. The origin of the receptors is a woman aged 55-70 years in good health and CMV-seronegative.

This rearrangement joins TRBV2 to TRBJ1-2; the match to TRBD1 covers 8 bases. The CDR3 runs 13 residues. Germline V gene sequence: CDR1 SNHLY, CDR2 FYNNEI. Trimming removed 4 bases from V and 3 bases from J; junction bases left unmatched: 1. The CDR3 reads CASSVGQDYGYTF. Written as DNA, the CDR3 is TGTGCCAGCAGTGTGGGACAGGACTATGGCTACACCTTC. Combining the CDR3 with reference TRBV2 and TRBJ1-2 gives the whole variable domain EPEVTQTPSHQVTQMGQEVILRCVPISNHLYFYWYRQILGQKVEFLVSFYNNEISEKSEIFDDQFSVERPDGSNFTLKIRSTKLEDSAMYFCASSVGQDYGYTFGSGTRLTVV.

The chain combines TRBV4-1 with TRBJ1-1, with D hard to call. Germline V gene lookup returns CDR1 MGHRA and CDR2 YSYEKL. Trimming shortened V by 1 base and J by 6 bases, and 9 bases separated the two germline ends. The CDR3 has 13 residues. CDR3 sequence (DNA): TGCGCCAGCAGCCAAGTACGGGTTTCTGAAGCTTTCTTT. Translating it yields CASSQVRVSEAFF.

The CDR3 DNA is TGCGCCAGCAGCTTGGCCTACAGGGTCCCTGAAGCTTTCTTT. Protein product: CASSLAYRVPEAFF. The chain employs TRBV5-1 and TRBJ1-1, with a weak D call TRBD1 (6 bases). V was cut by 0 bases and J by 6 bases, with 12 bases left in between. The CDR3 contains 14 residues. Germline CDR1 reads SGHRS; CDR2 reads YFSETQ. The complete variable domain, with remaining parts taken from reference TRBV5-1 and TRBJ1-1, reads KAGVTQTPRYLIKTRGQQVTLSCSPISGHRSVSWYQQTPGQGLQFLFEYFSETQRNKGNFPGRFSGRQFSNSRSEMNVSTLELGDSALYLCASSLAYRVPEAFFGQGTRLTVV.

This chain links TRBV6-1 with TRBJ1-3, with 10 nucleotides matching TRBD1. Germline assignment: CDR1 MNHNS and CDR2 SASEGT. The ends lost 9 bases at V and 6 bases at J; junction bases unmatched: 2. CDR3 length: 12 amino acids. The CDR3 is CASGQGENTIYF. CDR3 coding DNA: TGTGCCAGTGGACAGGGGGAAAACACCATATATTTT.

The chain carries TRBV6-5 and TRBJ2-7; 8 positions match TRBD1. Germline-derived CDR1 and CDR2 are MNHEY and SVGAGI. Trimming cost V 11 bases and J 0 bases; bases outside gene matches: 6. CDR3 length: 13 residues. The CDR3 sequence is CASEDRVSYEQYF. For the CDR3, the DNA is TGTGCCTCCGAGGACAGGGTCTCCTACGAGCAGTACTTC.

J is TRBJ2-3 and V is TRBV9, with 8 bases matching TRBD2. This CDR3 contains 17 residues. The germline CDR1 and CDR2 sequences are SGDLS and YYNGEE. V lost 0 bases, J lost 5 bases, and 11 bases stayed unmatched. In nucleotides, the CDR3 is TGTGCCAGCAGCGTAGGGGGTAGCGGGGCCCCCGGAGATACGCAGTATTTT. This codes for CASSVGGSGAPGDTQYF.

The chain recombines TRBV7-6 with TRBJ2-5, with 8 positions matching TRBD1. The CDR3 covers 14 residues. V trimming: 4 bases; J trimming: 4 bases; junction bases outside the gene matches: 5. From germline, CDR1 is SGHVS and CDR2 FNYEAQ. The CDR3 nucleotides are TGTGCCAGCAGCTACGGACAGGGTCGAGAGACCCAGTACTTC. Translating it yields CASSYGQGRETQYF.

The genes are TRBV19 and TRBJ1-2; possible D gene TRBD1, 6 bases. The CDR3 spans 15 residues. The germline CDR1 and CDR2 sequences are LNHDA and SQIVND (reference sequence). Trimming cost V 0 bases and J 0 bases, with 8 bases left between them. The CDR3 region has the DNA TGTGCCAGTAGTATAGAGGACAGAACTAACTATGGCTACACCTTC. Encoded protein: CASSIEDRTNYGYTF.

The rearrangement uses TRBV15 and TRBJ1-1, with no clear D. Trimming removed 0 bases at V and 11 bases at J, with 16 bases between. CDR1 is LNHNV, CDR2 YYDKDF, per germline (reference sequence). The CDR3 contains 14 residues. CDR3: CATSRDAAGREAFF. The DNA for the CDR3 is TGTGCCACCAGCAGAGATGCGGCGGGGAGGGAGGCTTTCTTT.

This chain connects TRBV12-1 to TRBJ1-5; the tabulated D call, TRBD1, remains unverified against the DNA. TRBV12-1 counts as a pseudogene. The CDR3 is 17 amino acids. CDR3 protein: CASSSQGATACDQPQHF. CDR3 nucleotide sequence: TGTGCCAGCAGCTCACAGGGGGCGACCGCCTGCGATCAGCCCCAGCATTTT.

This chain joins TRBV18 and TRBJ1-2; 8 positions agree with TRBD1. The CDR3 sequence is 15 residues long. Germline assignment: CDR1 KGHSH and CDR2 LQKENI. J gave up 4 bases and V 5 bases, and 9 bases lay outside the gene matches. This CDR3 is CASSDDRGGSYGYTF. DNA for the CDR3: TGTGCCAGCTCAGACGACAGGGGAGGTTCCTATGGCTACACCTTC.

V usage is TRBV28 and J usage is TRBJ1-1; D possibly corresponds to TRBD1 (6 bases). The ends were cut back, 4 bases at V and 3 bases at J, with 15 bases in the middle. CDR3 length: 15 residues. Germline V lookup: CDR1 MDHEN, CDR2 SYDVKM. CDR3 bases: TGTGCCAGCAGTTCTCGCGGGGGCGCTGACACTGAAGCTTTCTTT. This translates into CASSSRGGADTEAFF.

The V call is TRBV5-6, the J call TRBJ2-7, with unresolved D. The CDR3 contains 11 residues. The V gene's germline CDR1 is SGHDT and CDR2 YYEEEE. V lost 3 bases and J 4 bases, leaving 5 bases between the germline ends. The CDR3 nucleotides are TGTGCCAGCAGCTCCTTTTACGAGCAGTACTTC. Its translation: CASSSFYEQYF.

The CDR3 protein is CASSEEASRNEQFF. The CDR3 DNA follows: TGTGCCAGCAGTGAAGAGGCTAGCCGCAATGAGCAGTTCTTC. The chain uses TRBV6-1 and TRBJ2-1, with TRBD2 as a possible D gene (5 bases). Trimming cost V 1 base and J 6 bases, with 10 bases left between them. Germline lookup yields CDR1 MNHNS and CDR2 SASEGT. This CDR3 contains 14 residues.

The chain links TRBV5-1 to TRBJ2-5; 8 bases are shared with TRBD1. CDR1 is SGHRS and CDR2 is YFSETQ in the germline V gene. Trimming cost V 0 bases and J 2 bases; bases outside gene matches: 6. This CDR3 has 16 amino acids. The chain's CDR3 is CASSLGSYRGQETQYF. Written as DNA, the CDR3 is TGCGCCAGCAGCTTGGGGTCCTACAGGGGGCAAGAGACCCAGTACTTC.

This chain joins TRBV28 and TRBJ1-5; perhaps TRBD1 as D (5 bases). V dropped 8 bases and J dropped 0 bases, with 14 bases sitting between them. CDR3 length equals 15 residues. Per germline, CDR1 MDHEN and CDR2 SYDVKM. The CDR3 loop is CASFWGQASNQPQHF. The CDR3 DNA sequence: TGTGCCAGCTTTTGGGGCCAAGCTAGCAATCAGCCCCAGCATTTT.

The J gene is TRBJ2-7, the V gene TRBV2; D might be TRBD1 (6 bases). Germline V CDR1 and CDR2: SNHLY, FYNNEI. Deletions cut 1 base from V and 2 bases from J, with 9 bases between. CDR3 size: 14 residues. CDR3: CASSEVPGAYEQYF. The CDR3, as DNA: TGTGCCAGCAGTGAAGTTCCAGGGGCCTACGAGCAGTACTTC.

The chain carries TRBV2 and TRBJ2-7; no firm D call. Trimming pared 7 bases from V and 2 bases from J, leaving 6 bases between. CDR3 length: 11 residues. CDR1 is SNHLY and CDR2 is FYNNEI in the germline V gene. The CDR3 DNA reads TGTGCCAGCACTCTAGCCTACGAGCAGTACTTC. This sequence encodes CASTLAYEQYF.

V and J are TRBV28 and TRBJ2-3; the match to TRBD2 covers 11 bases. This CDR3 comprises 16 residues. Per germline, CDR1 MDHEN and CDR2 SYDVKM. V trimming: 5 bases; J trimming: 0 bases; junction bases outside the gene matches: 4. The CDR3 DNA reads as TGTGCCAGCAGTCTTCTAGCGGGAGGTAGCACAGATACGCAGTATTTT. Protein: CASSLLAGGSTDTQYF.

The chain is built from TRBV29-1 and TRBJ2-7; 7 positions agree with TRBD1. CDR1 and CDR2 from the germline V gene are SQVTM and ANQGSEA. V dropped 7 bases and J dropped 1; count of bases not matched to a gene: 7. The CDR3 has 13 residues. CDR3 bases: TGCAGCGGTATACGGACAGGATCCTACGAGCAGTACTTC. Residues: CSGIRTGSYEQYF.

V and J are TRBV15 and TRBJ1-1; D not resolved. Trimming cost V 6 bases and J 2 bases, with 13 bases left between them. Germline CDR1 and CDR2: LNHNV and YYDKDF (reference sequence). CDR3 size: 14 residues. The CDR3 sequence is CATSSGVGNTEAFF. The CDR3 DNA sequence: TGTGCCACCAGTTCCGGGGTAGGAAACACTGAAGCTTTCTTT.